This T cell receptor beta chain was sequenced for a study of response to subunit inactivated influenza vaccine. General study findings and limits: The study's authors posited that every seasonal influenza vaccination enlists few new T cells.

The CDR3 covers 15 residues. The junction had 15 bases not matched to a gene; V was cut back by 8 bases and J by 6 bases. Germline-derived CDR1 and CDR2 are MNHEY and SVGEGT. Concerning this clonotype: No antigen is known for it.

TCRdb used MiXCR to reprocess the RT-PCR reads, holding one entry per CDR3 protein. In the table there are more than 700,000 distinct CDR3 sequences, around 20% of which are singletons. The source was PBMCs from blood, collected 4 to 6 days after vaccination. The TCR originated in a man in his fifties who received an inactivated influenza vaccine. The rearrangement joins TRBV6-2 or TRBV6-3 to TRBJ1-2; TRBD1 aligns across 7 bases. The CDR3 loop reads CASSHVKGASNGYTF. The CDR3 DNA is TGTGCCAGCTCTCACGTGAAGGGGGCTTCGAATGGCTACACCTTC.